The clone carrying this T cell receptor (beta chain) was found a few times. TCRdb re-called the RT-PCR reads with MiXCR, one entry per CDR3 protein. The sample lists about 700,000 distinct CDR3 sequences; approximately 15% were seen once. Germline values: CDR1 SGHTA, CDR2 FQGNSA. V trimming: 0 bases; J trimming: 0 bases; junction bases outside the gene matches: 19. This CDR3 has 23 amino acids. J is TRBJ2-1 and V is TRBV7-2; 11 bases agree with TRBD2. The TCR sequence derives from a female donor in good health, serving as a healthy control. Sequencing was done on a sample of memory CD4+ T cells from blood. The CDR3 is CASSLARMRGPLAGGRSYNEQFF. DNA of the CDR3: TGTGCCAGCAGCTTAGCGCGAATGAGGGGACCTCTAGCGGGAGGACGCTCCTACAATGAGCAGTTCTTC.